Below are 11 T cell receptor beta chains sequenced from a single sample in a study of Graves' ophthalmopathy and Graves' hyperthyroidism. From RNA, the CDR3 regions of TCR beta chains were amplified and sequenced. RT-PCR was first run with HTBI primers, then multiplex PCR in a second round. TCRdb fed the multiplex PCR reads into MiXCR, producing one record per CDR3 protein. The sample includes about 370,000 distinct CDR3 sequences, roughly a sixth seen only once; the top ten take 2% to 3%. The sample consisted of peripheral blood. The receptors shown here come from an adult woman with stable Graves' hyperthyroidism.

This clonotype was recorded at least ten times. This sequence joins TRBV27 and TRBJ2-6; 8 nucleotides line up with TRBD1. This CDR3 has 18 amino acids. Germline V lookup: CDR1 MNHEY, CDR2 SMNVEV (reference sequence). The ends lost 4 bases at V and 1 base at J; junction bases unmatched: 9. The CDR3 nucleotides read TGTGCCAGCAGTTCGTGGACAGGGTCCGAGTCTGGGGCCAACGTCCTGACTTTC. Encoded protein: CASSSWTGSESGANVLTF.

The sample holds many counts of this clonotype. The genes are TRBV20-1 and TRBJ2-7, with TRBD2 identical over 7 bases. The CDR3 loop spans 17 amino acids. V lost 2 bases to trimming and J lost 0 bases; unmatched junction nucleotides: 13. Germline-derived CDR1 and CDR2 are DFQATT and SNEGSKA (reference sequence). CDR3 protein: CSARKLLAGPPSYEQYF. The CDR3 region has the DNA TGCAGTGCTAGAAAACTTTTAGCGGGTCCCCCCTCCTACGAGCAGTACTTC.

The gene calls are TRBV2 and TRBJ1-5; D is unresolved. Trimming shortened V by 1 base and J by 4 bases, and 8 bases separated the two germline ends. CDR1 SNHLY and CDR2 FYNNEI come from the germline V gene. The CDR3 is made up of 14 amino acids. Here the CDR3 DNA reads TGTGCCAGCAGTGAAGGGGGTCAGAATCAGCCCCAGCATTTT. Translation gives CASSEGGQNQPQHF.

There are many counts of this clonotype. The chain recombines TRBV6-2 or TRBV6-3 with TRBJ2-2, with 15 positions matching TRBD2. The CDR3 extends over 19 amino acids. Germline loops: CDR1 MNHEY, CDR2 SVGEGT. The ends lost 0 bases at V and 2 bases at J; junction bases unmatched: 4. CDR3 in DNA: TGTGCCAGCAGTTACTCGTGGACTAGCGGGAGGGCTAACACCGGGGAGCTGTTTTTT. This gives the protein CASSYSWTSGRANTGELFF.

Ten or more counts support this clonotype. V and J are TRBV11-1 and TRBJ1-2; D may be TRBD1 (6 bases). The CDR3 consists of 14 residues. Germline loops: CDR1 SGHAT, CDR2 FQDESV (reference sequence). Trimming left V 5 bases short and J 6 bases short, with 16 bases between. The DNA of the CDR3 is TGTGCCAGCAGCCCCAGCGAGGGGGACAATGGCTACACCTTC. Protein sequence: CASSPSEGDNGYTF.

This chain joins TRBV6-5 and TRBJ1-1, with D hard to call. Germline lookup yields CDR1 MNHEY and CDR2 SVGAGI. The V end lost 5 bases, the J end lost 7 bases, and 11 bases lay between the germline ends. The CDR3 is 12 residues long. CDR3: CASSTRTFEAFF. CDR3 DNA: TGTGCCAGCAGTACTAGGACGTTTGAAGCTTTCTTT.

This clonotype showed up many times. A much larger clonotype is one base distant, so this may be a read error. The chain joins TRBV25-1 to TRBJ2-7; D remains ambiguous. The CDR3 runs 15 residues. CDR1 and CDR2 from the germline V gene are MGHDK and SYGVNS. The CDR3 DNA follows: TGTGCCAGCCGTGAAGGGTCAGGCTGGTCCTACGAGCAGTACTTC. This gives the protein CASREGSGWSYEQYF.

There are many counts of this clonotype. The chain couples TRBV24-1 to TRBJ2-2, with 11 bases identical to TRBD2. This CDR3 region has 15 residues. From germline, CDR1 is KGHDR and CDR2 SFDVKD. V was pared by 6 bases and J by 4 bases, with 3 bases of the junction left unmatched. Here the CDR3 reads CATSIAGGRTGELFF. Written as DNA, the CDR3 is TGTGCCACCAGTATAGCGGGAGGGCGCACCGGGGAGCTGTTTTTT.

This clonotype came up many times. The CDR3 DNA reads as TGTGCCAGCAATGGCAGGGAGGGCACTGAAGCTTTCTTT. Protein sequence: CASNGREGTEAFF. The V and J genes are TRBV6-1 and TRBJ1-1; D might be TRBD1 (5 bases). CDR3 length equals 13 residues. V was clipped by 7 bases and J by 4 bases, with 13 bases between them. CDR1 MNHNS and CDR2 SASEGT come from the germline V gene.

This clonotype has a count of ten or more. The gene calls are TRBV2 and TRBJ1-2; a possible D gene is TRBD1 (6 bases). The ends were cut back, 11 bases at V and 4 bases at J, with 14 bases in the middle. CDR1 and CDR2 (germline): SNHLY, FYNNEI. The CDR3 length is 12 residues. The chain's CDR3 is CAGGGEGYGYTF. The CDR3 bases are TGTGCCGGAGGGGGGGAAGGCTATGGCTACACCTTC.

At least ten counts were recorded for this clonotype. CDR3 protein: CASSAGLAGATEQYF. The CDR3 DNA reads TGTGCCAGCAGCGCGGGACTAGCGGGAGCAACCGAGCAGTACTTC. V gene TRBV7-3 combines with J gene TRBJ2-7; 14 bases agree with TRBD2. CDR1 and CDR2 from the germline V gene are SGHTA and FQGTGA. CDR3 length: 15 residues. The V gene end was trimmed by 5 bases and the J gene end by 6 bases; junction bases not matched to a gene: 6.